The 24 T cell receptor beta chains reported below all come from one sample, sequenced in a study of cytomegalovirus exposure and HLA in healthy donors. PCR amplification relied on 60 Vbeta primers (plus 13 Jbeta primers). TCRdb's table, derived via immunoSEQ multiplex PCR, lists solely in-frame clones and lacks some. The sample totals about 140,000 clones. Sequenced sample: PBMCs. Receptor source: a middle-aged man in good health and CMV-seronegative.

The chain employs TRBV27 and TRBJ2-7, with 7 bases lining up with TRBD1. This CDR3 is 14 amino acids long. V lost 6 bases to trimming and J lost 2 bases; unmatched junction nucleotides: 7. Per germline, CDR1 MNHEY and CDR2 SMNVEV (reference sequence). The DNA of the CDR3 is TGTGCCAGCAGCTCTCGGACAGGACCCTACGAGCAGTACTTC. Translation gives CASSSRTGPYEQYF.

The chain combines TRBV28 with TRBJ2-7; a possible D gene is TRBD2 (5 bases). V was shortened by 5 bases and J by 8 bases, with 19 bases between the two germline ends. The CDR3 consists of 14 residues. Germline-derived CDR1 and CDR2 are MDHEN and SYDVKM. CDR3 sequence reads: CASSVEQGRGQQYF. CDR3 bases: TGTGCCAGCAGTGTAGAACAAGGGCGAGGGCAGCAGTACTTC.

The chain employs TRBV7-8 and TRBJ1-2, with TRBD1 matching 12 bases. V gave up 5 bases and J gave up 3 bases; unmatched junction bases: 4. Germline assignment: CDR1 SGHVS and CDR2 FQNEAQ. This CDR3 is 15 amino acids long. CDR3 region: CASSQGQGAYYGYTF. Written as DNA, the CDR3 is TGTGCCAGCAGCCAGGGACAGGGGGCGTACTATGGCTACACCTTC.

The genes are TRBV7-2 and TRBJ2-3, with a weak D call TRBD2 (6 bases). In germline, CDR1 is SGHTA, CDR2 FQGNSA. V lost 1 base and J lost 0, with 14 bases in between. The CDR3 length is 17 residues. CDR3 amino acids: CASSLGGGTLSTDTQYF. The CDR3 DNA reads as TGTGCCAGCAGCTTAGGCGGCGGGACCCTGAGCACAGATACGCAGTATTTT.

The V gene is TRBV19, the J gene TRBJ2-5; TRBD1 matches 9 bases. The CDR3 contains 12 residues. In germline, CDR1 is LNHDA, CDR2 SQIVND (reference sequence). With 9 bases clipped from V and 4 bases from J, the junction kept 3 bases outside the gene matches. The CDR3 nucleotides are TGTGCCAGCATGGACAGGGGAGAGACCCAGTACTTC. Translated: CASMDRGETQYF.

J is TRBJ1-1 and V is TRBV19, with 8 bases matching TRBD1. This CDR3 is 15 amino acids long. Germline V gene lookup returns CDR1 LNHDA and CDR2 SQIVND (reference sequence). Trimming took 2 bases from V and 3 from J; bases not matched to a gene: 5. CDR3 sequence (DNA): TGTGCCAGTAGTATATCCGACAGGGGATACACTGAAGCTTTCTTT. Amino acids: CASSISDRGYTEAFF.

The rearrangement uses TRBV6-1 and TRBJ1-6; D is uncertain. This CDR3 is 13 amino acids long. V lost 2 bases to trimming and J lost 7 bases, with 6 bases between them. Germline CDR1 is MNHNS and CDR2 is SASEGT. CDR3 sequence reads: CASSESGNSPLHF. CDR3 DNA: TGTGCCAGCAGTGAATCCGGGAATTCACCCCTCCACTTT.

The CDR3 loop is CASSLGEQGSPLHF. CDR3 nucleotides: TGCGCCAGCAGCTTGGGGGAACAGGGATCACCCCTCCACTTT. The chain has TRBV5-1 and TRBJ1-6; tentative D call: TRBD1 (6 bases). Looked up from germline, CDR1 is SGHRS and CDR2 is YFSETQ. V gave up 0 bases and J gave up 10 bases, with 11 bases separating them. CDR3 length equals 14 residues.

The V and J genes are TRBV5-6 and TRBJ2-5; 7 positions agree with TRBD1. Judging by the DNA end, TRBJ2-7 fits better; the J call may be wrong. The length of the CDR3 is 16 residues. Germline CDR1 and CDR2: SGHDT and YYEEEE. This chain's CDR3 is CASSLGQVEPFYEQYF. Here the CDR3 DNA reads TGTGCCAGCAGCCTCGGACAGGTTGAACCCTTCTACGAGCAGTACTTC.

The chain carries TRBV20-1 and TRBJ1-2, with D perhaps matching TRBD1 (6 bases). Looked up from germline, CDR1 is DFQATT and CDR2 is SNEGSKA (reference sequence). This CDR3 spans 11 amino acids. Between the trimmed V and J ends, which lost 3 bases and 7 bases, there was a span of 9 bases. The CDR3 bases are TGCAGTGCTAGGGGGACATCTGGCTACACCTTC. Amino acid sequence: CSARGTSGYTF.

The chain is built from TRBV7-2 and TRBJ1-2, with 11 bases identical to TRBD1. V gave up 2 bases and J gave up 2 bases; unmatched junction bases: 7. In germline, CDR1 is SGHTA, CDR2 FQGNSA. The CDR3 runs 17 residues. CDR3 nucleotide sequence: TGTGCCAGCAGCTTACGGGCCCGGGACAGGGGGAACTATGGCTACACCTTC. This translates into CASSLRARDRGNYGYTF. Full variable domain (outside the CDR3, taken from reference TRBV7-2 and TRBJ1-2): GAGVSQSPSNKVTEKGKDVELRCDPISGHTALYWYRQSLGQGLEFLIYFQGNSAPDKSGLPSDRFSAERTGGSVSTLTIQRTQQEDSAVYLCASSLRARDRGNYGYTFGSGTRLTVV.

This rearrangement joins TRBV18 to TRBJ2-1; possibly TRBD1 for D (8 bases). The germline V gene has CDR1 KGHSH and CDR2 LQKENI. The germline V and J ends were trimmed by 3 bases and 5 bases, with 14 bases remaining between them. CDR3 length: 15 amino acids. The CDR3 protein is CASSPGQGGNNEQFF. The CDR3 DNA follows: TGTGCCAGCTCACCCGGACAGGGAGGGAACAATGAGCAGTTCTTC.

The CDR3 DNA reads as TGTGCCAGCAGCGGGGGACTAGTGGCCTACGAGCAGTACTTC. This codes for CASSGGLVAYEQYF. The rearrangement links TRBV9 to TRBJ2-7; 8 nucleotides agree with TRBD2. CDR1 and CDR2 from the germline V gene are SGDLS and YYNGEE. CDR3 length: 14 residues. Unmatched junction bases numbered 4, after V lost 3 bases and J lost 2 bases.

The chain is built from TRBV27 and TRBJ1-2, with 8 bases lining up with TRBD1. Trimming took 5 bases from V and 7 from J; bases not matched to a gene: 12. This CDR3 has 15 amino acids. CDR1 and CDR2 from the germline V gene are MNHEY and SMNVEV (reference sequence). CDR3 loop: CASSPPGQVVSGYTF. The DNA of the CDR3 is TGTGCCAGCAGTCCACCGGGACAGGTAGTAAGTGGCTACACCTTC.

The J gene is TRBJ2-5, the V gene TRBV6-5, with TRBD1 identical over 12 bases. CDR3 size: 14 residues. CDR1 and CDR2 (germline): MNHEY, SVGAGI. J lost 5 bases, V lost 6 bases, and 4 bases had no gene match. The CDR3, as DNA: TGTGCCAGCAGAGGGACAGGGGGCTTCGAGACCCAGTACTTC. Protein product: CASRGTGGFETQYF.

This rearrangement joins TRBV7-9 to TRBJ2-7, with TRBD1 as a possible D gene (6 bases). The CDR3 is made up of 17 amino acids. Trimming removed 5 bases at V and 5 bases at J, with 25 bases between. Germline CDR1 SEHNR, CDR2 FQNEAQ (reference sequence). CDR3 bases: TGTGCCAGCAGCCAAGGGGTGGGCACAGGGCCGGCGGACGAGCAGTACTTC. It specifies CASSQGVGTGPADEQYF.

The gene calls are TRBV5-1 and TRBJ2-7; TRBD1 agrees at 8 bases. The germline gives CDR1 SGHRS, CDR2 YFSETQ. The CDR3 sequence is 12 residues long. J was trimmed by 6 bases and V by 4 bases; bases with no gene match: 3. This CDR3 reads CASSQDRVEQYF. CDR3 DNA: TGCGCCAGCAGCCAGGACAGGGTCGAGCAGTACTTC. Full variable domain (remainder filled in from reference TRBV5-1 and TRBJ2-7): KAGVTQTPRYLIKTRGQQVTLSCSPISGHRSVSWYQQTPGQGLQFLFEYFSETQRNKGNFPGRFSGRQFSNSRSEMNVSTLELGDSALYLCASSQDRVEQYFGPGTRLTVT.

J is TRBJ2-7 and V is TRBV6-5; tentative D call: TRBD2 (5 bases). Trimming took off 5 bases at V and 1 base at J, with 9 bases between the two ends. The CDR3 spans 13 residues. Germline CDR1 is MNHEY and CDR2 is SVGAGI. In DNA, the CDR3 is TGTGCCAGCAGTACTAGTCTATCCTACGAGCAGTACTTC. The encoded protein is CASSTSLSYEQYF.

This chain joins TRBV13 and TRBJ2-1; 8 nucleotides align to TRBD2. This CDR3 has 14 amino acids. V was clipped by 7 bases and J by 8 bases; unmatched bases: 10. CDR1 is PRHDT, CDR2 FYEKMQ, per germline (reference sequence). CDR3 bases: TGTGCCAGCACGTGGGTCGGGGGGGCTCATGAGCAGTTCTTC. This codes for CASTWVGGAHEQFF. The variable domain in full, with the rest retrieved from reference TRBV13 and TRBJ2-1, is AAGVIQSPRHLIKEKRETATLKCYPIPRHDTVYWYQQGPGQDPQFLISFYEKMQSDKGSIPDRFSAQQFSDYHSELNMSSLELGDSALYFCASTWVGGAHEQFFGPGTRLTVL.

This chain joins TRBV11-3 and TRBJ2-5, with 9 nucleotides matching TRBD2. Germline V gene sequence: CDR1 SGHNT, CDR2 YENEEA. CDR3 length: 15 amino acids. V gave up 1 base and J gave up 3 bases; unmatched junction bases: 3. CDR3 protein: CASSLGGGAEETQYF. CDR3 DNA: TGTGCCAGCAGCTTAGGCGGGGGGGCCGAAGAGACCCAGTACTTC.

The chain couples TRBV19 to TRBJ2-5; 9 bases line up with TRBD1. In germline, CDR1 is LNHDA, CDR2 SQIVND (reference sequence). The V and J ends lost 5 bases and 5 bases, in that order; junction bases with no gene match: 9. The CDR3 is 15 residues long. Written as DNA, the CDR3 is TGTGCCAGTAGTGCCCTACAGGGGGCGACGGAGACCCAGTACTTC. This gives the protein CASSALQGATETQYF.

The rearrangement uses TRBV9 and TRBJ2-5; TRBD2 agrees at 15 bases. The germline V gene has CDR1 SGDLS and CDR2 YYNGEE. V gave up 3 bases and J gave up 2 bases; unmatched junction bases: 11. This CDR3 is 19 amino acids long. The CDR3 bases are TGTGCCAGCAGCGCTCCCCGTGGGACTAGCGGGGGGATACAAGAGACCCAGTACTTC. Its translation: CASSAPRGTSGGIQETQYF. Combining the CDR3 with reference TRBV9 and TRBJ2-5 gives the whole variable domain DSGVTQTPKHLITATGQRVTLRCSPRSGDLSVYWYQQSLDQGLQFLIQYYNGEERAKGNILERFSAQQFPDLHSELNLSSLELGDSALYFCASSAPRGTSGGIQETQYFGPGTRLLVL.

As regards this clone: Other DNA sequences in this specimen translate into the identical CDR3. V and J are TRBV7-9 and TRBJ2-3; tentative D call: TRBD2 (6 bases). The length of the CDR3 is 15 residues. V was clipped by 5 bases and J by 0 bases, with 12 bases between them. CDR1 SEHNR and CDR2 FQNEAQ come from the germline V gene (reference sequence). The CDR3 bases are TGTGCCAGCAGCCCACCGGGGGTTAGCACAGATACGCAGTATTTT. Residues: CASSPPGVSTDTQYF.

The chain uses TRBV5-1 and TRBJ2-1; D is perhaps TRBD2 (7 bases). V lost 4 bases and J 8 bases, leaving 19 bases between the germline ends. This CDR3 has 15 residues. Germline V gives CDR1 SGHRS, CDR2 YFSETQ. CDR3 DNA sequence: TGCGCCAGCAGCCCGGGTGGGGGGGCCCAATATGAGCAGTTCTTC. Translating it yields CASSPGGGAQYEQFF.